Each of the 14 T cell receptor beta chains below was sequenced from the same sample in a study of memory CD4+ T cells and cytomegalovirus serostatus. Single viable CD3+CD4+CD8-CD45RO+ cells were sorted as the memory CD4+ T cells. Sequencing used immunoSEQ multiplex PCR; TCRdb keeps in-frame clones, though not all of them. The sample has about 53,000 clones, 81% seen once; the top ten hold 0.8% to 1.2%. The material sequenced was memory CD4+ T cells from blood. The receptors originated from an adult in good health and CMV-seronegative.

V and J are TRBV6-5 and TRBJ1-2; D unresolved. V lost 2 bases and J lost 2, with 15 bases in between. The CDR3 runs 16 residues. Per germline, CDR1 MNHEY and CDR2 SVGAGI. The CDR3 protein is CASSYALAVTNYGYTF. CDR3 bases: TGTGCCAGCAGTTACGCACTGGCCGTCACCAACTATGGCTACACCTTC.

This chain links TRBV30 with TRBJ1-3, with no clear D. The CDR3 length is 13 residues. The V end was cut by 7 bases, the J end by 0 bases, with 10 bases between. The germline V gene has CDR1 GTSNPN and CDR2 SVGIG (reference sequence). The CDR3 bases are TGTGCCTTAGCTGGCTACTCTGGAAACACCATATATTTT. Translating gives CALAGYSGNTIYF.

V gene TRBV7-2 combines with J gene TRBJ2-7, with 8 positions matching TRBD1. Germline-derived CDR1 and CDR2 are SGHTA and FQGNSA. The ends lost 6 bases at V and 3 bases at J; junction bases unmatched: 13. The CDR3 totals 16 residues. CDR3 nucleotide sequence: TGTGCCAGCAGACTCCGACCGGGACAGGAAAACTACGAGCAGTACTTC. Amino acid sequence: CASRLRPGQENYEQYF.

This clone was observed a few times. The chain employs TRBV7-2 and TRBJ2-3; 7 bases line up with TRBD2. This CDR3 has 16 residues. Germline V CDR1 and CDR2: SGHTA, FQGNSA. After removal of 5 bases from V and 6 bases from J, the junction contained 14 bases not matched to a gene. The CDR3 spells CASSPVGGRRLDTQYF. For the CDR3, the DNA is TGTGCCAGCAGCCCGGTTGGCGGGAGACGTTTGGATACGCAGTATTTT.

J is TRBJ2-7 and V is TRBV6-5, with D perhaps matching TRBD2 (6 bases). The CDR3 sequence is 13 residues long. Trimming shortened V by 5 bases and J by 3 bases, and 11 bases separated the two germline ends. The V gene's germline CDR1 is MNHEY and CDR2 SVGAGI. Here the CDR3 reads CASSLSGNYEQYF. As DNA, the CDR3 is TGTGCCAGCAGTCTTAGCGGAAACTACGAGCAGTACTTC.

Here the CDR3 DNA reads TGCGCCAGCAGCACCCCTGAGAAGGGCCTCACCGGGGAGCTGTTTTTT. This encodes CASSTPEKGLTGELFF. This chain connects TRBV5-1 to TRBJ2-2; the D is unclear. In germline, CDR1 is SGHRS, CDR2 YFSETQ. The CDR3 is 16 amino acids. The germline V and J ends were trimmed by 4 bases and 4 bases, with 17 bases remaining between them.

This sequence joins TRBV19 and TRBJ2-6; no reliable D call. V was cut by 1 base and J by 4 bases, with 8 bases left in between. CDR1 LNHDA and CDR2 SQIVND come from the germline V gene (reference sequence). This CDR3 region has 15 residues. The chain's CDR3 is CASSIGAAGANVLTF. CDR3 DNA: TGTGCCAGTAGTATAGGGGCAGCCGGGGCCAACGTCCTGACTTTC. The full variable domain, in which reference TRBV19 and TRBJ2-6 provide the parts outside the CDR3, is DGGITQSPKYLFRKEGQNVTLSCEQNLNHDAMYWYRQDPGQGLRLIYYSQIVNDFQKGDIAEGYSVSREKKESFPLTVTSAQKNPTAFYLCASSIGAAGANVLTFGAGSRLTVL.

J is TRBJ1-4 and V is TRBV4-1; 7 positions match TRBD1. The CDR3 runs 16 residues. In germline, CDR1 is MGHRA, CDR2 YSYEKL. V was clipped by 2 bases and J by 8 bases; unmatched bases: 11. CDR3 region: CASSQFNRGVGEKLFF. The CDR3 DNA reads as TGCGCCAGCAGCCAATTCAACAGGGGTGTAGGGGAAAAACTGTTTTTT.

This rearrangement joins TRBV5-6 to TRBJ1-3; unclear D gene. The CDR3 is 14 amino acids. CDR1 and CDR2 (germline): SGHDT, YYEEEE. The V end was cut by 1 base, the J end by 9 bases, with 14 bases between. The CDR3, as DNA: TGTGCCAGCAGCTTGAGGGCAGAGCACGGCACCATATATTTT. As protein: CASSLRAEHGTIYF.

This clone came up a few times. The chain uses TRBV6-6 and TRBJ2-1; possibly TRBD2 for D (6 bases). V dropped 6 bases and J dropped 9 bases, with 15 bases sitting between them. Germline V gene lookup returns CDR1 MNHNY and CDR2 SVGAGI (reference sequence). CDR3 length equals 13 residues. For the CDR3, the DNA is TGTGCCAGCAGGGTTTCGGAGGGTCGTGAGCAGTTCTTC. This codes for CASRVSEGREQFF.

Here the CDR3 reads CASSLDRVWNTGELFF. The CDR3 DNA follows: TGTGCCAGCAGCCTGGACAGGGTATGGAACACCGGGGAGCTGTTTTTT. This chain uses TRBV5-4 with TRBJ2-2; 8 bases are a match to TRBD1. Losses at the gene ends were 4 bases for V and 1 base for J; bases not matched to a gene: 6. There are 16 residues in the CDR3. Germline V gives CDR1 SGHNT, CDR2 YYREEE (reference sequence).

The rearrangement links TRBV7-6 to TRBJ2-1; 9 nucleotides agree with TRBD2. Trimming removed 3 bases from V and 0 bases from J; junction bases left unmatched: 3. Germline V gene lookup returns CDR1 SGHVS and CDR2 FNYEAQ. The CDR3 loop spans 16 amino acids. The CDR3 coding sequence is TGTGCCAGCAGCTTTCTAGCGGGGAGCTCCTACAATGAGCAGTTCTTC. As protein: CASSFLAGSSYNEQFF.

CDR3 protein: CASSVEIAGGQYF. As DNA, the CDR3 is TGTGCCAGCAGCGTGGAGATAGCGGGAGGACAGTACTTC. This chain links TRBV9 with TRBJ2-7; the match to TRBD2 covers 10 bases. Looked up from germline, CDR1 is SGDLS and CDR2 is YYNGEE. This CDR3 has 13 amino acids. V was pared by 2 bases and J by 10 bases, with 6 bases of the junction left unmatched.

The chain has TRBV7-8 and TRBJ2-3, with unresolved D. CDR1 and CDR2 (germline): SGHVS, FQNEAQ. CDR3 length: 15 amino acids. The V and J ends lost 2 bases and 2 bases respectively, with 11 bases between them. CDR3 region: CASSLMGSSTDTQYF. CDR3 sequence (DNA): TGTGCCAGCAGCTTAATGGGTTCTTCCACAGATACGCAGTATTTT.